Listed below are T cell receptor beta chains from one sample, sequenced in a study of blood T cell repertoires in COVID-19. The method was immunoSEQ multiplex PCR; TCRdb's version includes in-frame clones alone and lacks a portion of them. Of about 270,000 clones listed, 75% to 95% are singletons. The sequenced sample consisted of PBMCs or T cells enriched from blood (not recorded which). These receptor sequences come from a man in his forties who had been exposed to COVID-19. Both conserved end residues are part of each CDR3.

TRBV6-5 | CASIPAGRYGYTF
TRBV18 | CASFGGSDEKLFF
TRBV10-3 | CAISRTPGQSQETQYF
TRBV2 | CASAGPANTEAFF
TRBV18 | CASSPPGQGFREQYF
TRBV6-5 | CASNPLSSGRYEQYF
TRBV15 | CATSRQRDSKNTGELFF
TRBV5-1 | CASSLGLGDQETQYF
TRBV6-5 | CASSSYRGTHEKLFF
TRBV6-2/TRBV6-3 | CASGQLAYEQYF
TRBV19 | CASSRGQKETQYF
TRBV11-2 | CASSLAVLAGGYTDTQYF
TRBV19 | CASRVTRTGGASSYNSPLHF